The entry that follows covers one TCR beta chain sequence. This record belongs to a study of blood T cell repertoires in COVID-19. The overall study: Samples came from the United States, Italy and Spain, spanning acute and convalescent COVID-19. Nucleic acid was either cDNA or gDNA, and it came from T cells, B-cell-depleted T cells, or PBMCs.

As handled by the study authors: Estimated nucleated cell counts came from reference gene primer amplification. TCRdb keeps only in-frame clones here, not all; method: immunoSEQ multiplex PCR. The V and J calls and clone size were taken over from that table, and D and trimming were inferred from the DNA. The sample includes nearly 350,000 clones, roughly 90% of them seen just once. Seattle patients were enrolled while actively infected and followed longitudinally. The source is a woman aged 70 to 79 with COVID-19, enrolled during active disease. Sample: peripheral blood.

CDR3: CASSPLPRPTEAFF. The CDR3 DNA reads TGTGCCAGCAGCCCCTTACCGCGGCCCACTGAAGCTTTCTTT. The chain recombines TRBV6-5 with TRBJ1-1; D is ambiguous. This CDR3 is 14 amino acids long. V was pared by 6 bases and J by 4 bases, with 15 bases between. Looked up from germline, CDR1 is MNHEY and CDR2 is SVGAGI.